The sequence of this T cell receptor beta chain was determined in a study of shared clonotypes between healthy human individuals. Findings and caveats of the study: Memory subsets generally showed smaller estimated richness than naive subsets did.

The sorted-subset replicate PCRs were given roughly 190 ng DNA, which is 30,000 to 35,000 T cell genomes. The method was immunoSEQ multiplex PCR; TCRdb's version includes in-frame clones alone and lacks a portion of them. Seen here are 780,000 or so clones, roughly 72% observed once, and the top ten hold under 2%. Concerning this clone itself: Its cognate antigen is unknown.

The germline gives CDR1 SGHNT, CDR2 YYREEE (reference sequence). The CDR3 totals 14 residues. The V end lost 7 bases, the J end lost 7 bases, and 17 bases lay between the germline ends. The chain employs TRBV5-4 and TRBJ2-2; D might be TRBD2 (6 bases). The source is a woman in her twenties or thirties in good health. Sequenced material: memory CD4+ T cells sorted from blood. Subset here: CD45RA-negative fraction. As DNA, the CDR3 is TGTGCCAGCGGCCGGGACTCCGGTATCGGGGAGCTGTTTTTT. It translates to CASGRDSGIGELFF.